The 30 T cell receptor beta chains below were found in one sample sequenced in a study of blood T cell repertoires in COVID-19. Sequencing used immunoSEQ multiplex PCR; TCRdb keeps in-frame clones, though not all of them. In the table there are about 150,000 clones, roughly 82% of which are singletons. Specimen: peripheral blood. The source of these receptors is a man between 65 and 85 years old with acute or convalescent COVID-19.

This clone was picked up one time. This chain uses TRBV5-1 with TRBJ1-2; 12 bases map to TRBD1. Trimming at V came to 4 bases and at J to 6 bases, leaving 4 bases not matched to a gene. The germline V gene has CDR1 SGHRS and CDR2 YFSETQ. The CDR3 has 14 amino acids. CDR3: CASSRDRGQDGYTF. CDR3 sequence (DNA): TGCGCCAGCAGCCGGGACAGGGGGCAAGATGGCTACACCTTC.

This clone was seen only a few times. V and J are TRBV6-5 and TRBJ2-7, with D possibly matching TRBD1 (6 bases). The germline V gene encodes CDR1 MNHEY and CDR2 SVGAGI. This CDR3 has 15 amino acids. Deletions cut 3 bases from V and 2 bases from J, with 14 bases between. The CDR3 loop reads CASSYRGQGTYEQYF. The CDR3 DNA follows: TGTGCCAGCAGTTATAGAGGGCAGGGGACCTACGAGCAGTACTTC.

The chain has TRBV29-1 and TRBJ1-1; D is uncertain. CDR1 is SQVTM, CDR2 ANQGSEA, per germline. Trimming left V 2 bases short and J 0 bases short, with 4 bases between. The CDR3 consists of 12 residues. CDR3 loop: CSVETVNTEAFF. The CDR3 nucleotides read TGCAGCGTTGAAACAGTGAACACTGAAGCTTTCTTT.

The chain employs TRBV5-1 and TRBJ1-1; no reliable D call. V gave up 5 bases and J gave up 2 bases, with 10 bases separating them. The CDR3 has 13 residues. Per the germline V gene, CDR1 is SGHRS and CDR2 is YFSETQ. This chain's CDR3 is CASRSGVNTEAFF. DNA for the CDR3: TGCGCCAGCAGATCCGGGGTAAACACTGAAGCTTTCTTT.

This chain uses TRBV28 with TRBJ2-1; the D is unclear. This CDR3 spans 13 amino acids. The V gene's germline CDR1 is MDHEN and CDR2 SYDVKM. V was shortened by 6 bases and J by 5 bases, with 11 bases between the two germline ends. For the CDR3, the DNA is TGTGCCAGCAGCATCCGACTCCACAATGAGCAGTTCTTC. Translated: CASSIRLHNEQFF.

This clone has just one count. As DNA, the CDR3 is TGTGCCAGCAGCCAAGTAAACAGGGACGGCTACACCTTC. Translation: CASSQVNRDGYTF. This rearrangement joins TRBV3-1 (or the pseudogene TRBV3-2) to TRBJ1-2; D is perhaps TRBD1 (6 bases). Trimming cost V 1 base and J 8 bases, with 11 bases left between them. Germline CDR1 is LGHDT and CDR2 is YNNKEL (reference sequence). The CDR3 is made up of 13 amino acids.

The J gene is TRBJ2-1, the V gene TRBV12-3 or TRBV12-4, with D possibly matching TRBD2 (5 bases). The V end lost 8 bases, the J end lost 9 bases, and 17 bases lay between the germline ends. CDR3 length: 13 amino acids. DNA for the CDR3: TGTGCCAGCTGTACACTAGGCTCCTGTGAGCAGTTCTTC. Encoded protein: CASCTLGSCEQFF.

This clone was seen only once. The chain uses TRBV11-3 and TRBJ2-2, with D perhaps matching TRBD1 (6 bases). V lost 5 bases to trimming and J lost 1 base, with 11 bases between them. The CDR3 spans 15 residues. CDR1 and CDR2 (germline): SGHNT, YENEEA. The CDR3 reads CASSPGTLNTGELFF. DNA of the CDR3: TGTGCCAGCAGCCCCGGGACACTGAACACCGGGGAGCTGTTTTTT.

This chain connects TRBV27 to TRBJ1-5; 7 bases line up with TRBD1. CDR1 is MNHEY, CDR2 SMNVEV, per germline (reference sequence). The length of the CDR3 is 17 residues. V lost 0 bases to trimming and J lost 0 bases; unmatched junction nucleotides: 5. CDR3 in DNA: TGTGCCAGCAGTTTATCGGGACAGACTTATAGCAATCAGCCCCAGCATTTT. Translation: CASSLSGQTYSNQPQHF.

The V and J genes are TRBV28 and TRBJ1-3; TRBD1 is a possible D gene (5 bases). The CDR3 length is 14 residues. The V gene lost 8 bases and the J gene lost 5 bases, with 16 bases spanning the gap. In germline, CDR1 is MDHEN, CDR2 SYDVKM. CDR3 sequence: CASFPGGERNTIYF. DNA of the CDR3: TGTGCCAGCTTCCCGGGGGGGGAGCGAAACACCATATATTTT.

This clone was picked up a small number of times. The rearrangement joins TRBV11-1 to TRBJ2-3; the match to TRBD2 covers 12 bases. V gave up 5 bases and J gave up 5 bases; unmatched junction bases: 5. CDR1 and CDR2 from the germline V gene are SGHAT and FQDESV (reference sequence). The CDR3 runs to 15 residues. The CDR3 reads CASSPSGRAGDTQYF. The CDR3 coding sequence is TGTGCCAGCAGCCCTAGCGGGAGGGCCGGAGATACGCAGTATTTT. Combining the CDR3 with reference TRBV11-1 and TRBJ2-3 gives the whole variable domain EAEVAQSPRYKITEKSQAVAFWCDPISGHATLYWYRQILGQGPELLVQFQDESVVDDSQLPKDRFSAERLKGVDSTLKIQPAELGDSAMYLCASSPSGRAGDTQYFGPGTRLTVL.

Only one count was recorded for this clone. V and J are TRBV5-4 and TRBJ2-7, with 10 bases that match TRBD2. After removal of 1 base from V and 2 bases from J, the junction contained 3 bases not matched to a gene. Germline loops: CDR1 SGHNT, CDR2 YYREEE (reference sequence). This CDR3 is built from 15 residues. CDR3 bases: TGTGCCAGCAGCTTGACTAGCGGGACCCCCTACGAGCAGTACTTC. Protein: CASSLTSGTPYEQYF.

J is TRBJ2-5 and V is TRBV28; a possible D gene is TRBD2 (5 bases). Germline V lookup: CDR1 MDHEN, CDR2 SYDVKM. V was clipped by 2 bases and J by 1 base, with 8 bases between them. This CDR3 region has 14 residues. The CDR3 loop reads CASSLSGPQETQYF. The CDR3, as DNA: TGTGCCAGCAGTTTAAGCGGACCCCAAGAGACCCAGTACTTC.

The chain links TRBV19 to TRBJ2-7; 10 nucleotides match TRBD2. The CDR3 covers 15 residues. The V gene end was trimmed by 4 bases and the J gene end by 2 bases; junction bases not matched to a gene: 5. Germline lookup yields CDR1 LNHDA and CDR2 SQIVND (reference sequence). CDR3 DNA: TGTGCCAGTAGTAGCCCGGGACTAGCGCCCTACGAGCAGTACTTC. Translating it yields CASSSPGLAPYEQYF. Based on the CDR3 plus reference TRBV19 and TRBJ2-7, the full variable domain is DGGITQSPKYLFRKEGQNVTLSCEQNLNHDAMYWYRQDPGQGLRLIYYSQIVNDFQKGDIAEGYSVSREKKESFPLTVTSAQKNPTAFYLCASSSPGLAPYEQYFGPGTRLTVT.

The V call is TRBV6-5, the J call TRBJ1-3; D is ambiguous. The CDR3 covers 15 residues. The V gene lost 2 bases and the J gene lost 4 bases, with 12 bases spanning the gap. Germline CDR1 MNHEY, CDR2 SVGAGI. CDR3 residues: CASSYDGVSGNTIYF. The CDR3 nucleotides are TGTGCCAGCAGTTACGACGGGGTGTCGGGAAACACCATATATTTT.

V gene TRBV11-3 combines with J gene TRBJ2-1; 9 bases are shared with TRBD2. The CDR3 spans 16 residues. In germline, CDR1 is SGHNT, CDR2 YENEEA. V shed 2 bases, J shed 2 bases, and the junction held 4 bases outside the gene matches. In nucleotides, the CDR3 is TGTGCCAGCAGCTTAACCGGGACTAGCACCTACAATGAGCAGTTCTTC. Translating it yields CASSLTGTSTYNEQFF.

The CDR3 DNA is TGTGCCAGCAGTGAACGGGAAAATCAGCCCCAGCATTTT. Its translation: CASSERENQPQHF. V and J are TRBV6-1 and TRBJ1-5, with unresolved D. Germline CDR1 and CDR2: MNHNS and SASEGT. V was trimmed by 2 bases and J by 4 bases, leaving 6 bases between them. This CDR3 comprises 13 residues.

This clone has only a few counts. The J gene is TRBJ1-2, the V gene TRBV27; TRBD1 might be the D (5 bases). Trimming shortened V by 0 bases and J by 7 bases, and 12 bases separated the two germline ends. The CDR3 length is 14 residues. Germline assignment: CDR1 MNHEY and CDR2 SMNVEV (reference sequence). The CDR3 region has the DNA TGTGCCAGCAGTTTATCCCCAGGGTATATTGGCTACACCTTC. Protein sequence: CASSLSPGYIGYTF.

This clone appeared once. The CDR3 loop is CASSSWRGLGRGGYTF. DNA of the CDR3: TGTGCCAGCAGCAGTTGGAGGGGGCTCGGCCGAGGGGGCTACACCTTC. The V call is TRBV11-2, the J call TRBJ1-2; TRBD1 aligns across 7 bases. The CDR3 has 16 residues. CDR1 is SGHAT, CDR2 FQNNGV, per germline. With 5 bases clipped from V and 8 bases from J, the junction kept 17 bases outside the gene matches.

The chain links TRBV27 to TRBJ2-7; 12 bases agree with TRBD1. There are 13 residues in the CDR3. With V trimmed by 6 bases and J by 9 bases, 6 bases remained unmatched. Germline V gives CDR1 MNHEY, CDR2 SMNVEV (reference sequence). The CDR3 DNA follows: TGTGCCAGCAGAAGGGACAGGGGGCCTGGGCAGTACTTC. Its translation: CASRRDRGPGQYF.

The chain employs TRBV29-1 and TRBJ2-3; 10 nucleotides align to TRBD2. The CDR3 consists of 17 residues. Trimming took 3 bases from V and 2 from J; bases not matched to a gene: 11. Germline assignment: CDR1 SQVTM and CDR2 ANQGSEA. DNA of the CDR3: TGCAGCGTTGACTCCGGACGAGCGGGAGGGCTCACAGATACGCAGTATTTT. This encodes CSVDSGRAGGLTDTQYF.

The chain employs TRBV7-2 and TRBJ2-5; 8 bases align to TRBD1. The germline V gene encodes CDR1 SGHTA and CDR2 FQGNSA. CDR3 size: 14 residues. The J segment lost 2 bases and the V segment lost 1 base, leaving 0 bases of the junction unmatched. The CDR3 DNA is TGTGCCAGCAGCTTAGACAGGGGGCAAGAGACCCAGTACTTC. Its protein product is CASSLDRGQETQYF.

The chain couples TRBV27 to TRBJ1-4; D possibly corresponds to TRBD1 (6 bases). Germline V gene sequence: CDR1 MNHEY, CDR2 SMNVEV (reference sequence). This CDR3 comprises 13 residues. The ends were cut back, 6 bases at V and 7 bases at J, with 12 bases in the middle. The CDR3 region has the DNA TGTGCCAGCAGGGTTGGGGGCGGTGAAAAACTGTTTTTT. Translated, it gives CASRVGGGEKLFF.

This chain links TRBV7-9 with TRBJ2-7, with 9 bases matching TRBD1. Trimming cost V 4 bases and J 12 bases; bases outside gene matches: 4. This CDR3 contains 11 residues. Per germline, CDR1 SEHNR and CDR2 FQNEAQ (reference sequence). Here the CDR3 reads CASSSRQGVYF. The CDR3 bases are TGTGCCAGCAGCTCCCGACAGGGGGTGTACTTC.

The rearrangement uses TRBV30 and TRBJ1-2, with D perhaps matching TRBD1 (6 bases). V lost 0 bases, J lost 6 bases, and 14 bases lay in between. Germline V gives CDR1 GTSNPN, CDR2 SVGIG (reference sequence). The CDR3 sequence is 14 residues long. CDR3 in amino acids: CAWSVSVRGDGYTF. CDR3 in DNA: TGTGCCTGGAGTGTATCGGTCAGGGGCGATGGCTACACCTTC.

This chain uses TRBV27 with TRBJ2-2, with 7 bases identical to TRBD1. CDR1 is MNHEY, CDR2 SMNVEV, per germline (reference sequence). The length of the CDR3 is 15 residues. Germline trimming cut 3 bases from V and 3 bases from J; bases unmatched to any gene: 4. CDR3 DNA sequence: TGTGCCAGCAGTTTGGGCAGGGGGTACACCGGGGAGCTGTTTTTT. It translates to CASSLGRGYTGELFF.

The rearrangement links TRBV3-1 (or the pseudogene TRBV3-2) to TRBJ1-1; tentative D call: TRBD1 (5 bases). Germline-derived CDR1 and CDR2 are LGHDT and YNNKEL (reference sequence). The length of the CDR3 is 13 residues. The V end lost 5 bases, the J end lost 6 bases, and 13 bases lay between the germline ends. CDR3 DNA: TGTGCCAGCAGCTTCGGACGGGACTCTGAAGCTTTCTTT. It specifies CASSFGRDSEAFF.

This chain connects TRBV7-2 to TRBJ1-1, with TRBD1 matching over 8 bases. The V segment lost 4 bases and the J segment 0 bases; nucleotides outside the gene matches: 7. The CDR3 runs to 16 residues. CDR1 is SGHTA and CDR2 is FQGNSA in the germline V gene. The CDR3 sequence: CASSSGQVGMNTEAFF. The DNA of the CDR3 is TGTGCCAGCAGCTCGGGACAGGTGGGGATGAACACTGAAGCTTTCTTT.

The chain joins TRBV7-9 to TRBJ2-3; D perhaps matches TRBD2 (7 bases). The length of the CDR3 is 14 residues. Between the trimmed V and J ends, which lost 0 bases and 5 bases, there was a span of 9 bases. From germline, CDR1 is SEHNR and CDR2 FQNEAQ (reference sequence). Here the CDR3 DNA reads TGTGCCAGCAGCTTAGCAGGGGGGGAAGATACGCAGTATTTT. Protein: CASSLAGGEDTQYF.

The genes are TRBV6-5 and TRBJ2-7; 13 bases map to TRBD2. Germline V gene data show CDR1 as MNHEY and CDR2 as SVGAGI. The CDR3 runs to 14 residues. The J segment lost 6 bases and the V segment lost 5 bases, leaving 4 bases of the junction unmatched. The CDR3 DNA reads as TGTGCCAGCAGTCCCGGGACTAGCGGGACCGAGCAGTACTTC. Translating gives CASSPGTSGTEQYF.